This is a list of T cell receptor beta chains from one sample in a study of blood T cell repertoires in COVID-19. Assay used: immunoSEQ multiplex PCR; TCRdb lists only in-frame clones, some missing. The table shows about 140,000 clones, with around 85% occurring only once. Sequencing input: PBMCs or T cells enriched from blood (not recorded which). These receptors originate from a woman between 40 and 50 years old who had recovered from COVID-19. Both conserved end residues are part of each CDR3.

V gene: TRBV5-8; J gene: TRBJ1-4; CDR3 protein: CASSPRGANEKLFF
V gene: TRBV7-4; J gene: TRBJ1-6; CDR3 protein: CARNKDRGVCPLHF
V gene: TRBV3-1/TRBV3-2; J gene: TRBJ2-1; CDR3 protein: CASSRGREVAGYNEQFF
V gene: TRBV5-1; J gene: TRBJ2-1; CDR3 protein: CASSYGLAGAFYNEQFF
V gene: TRBV7-9; J gene: TRBJ1-1; CDR3 protein: CASSPDSVMNTEAFF
V gene: TRBV15; J gene: TRBJ2-1; CDR3 protein: CATSKTSTAIEQFF
V gene: TRBV11-3; J gene: TRBJ2-5; CDR3 protein: CASSLGEAAGTQYF
V gene: TRBV6-2/TRBV6-3; J gene: TRBJ1-5; CDR3 protein: CASSYDRGRGNQPQHF
V gene: TRBV27; J gene: TRBJ1-5; CDR3 protein: CASLPAGESNQPQHF
V gene: TRBV7-9; J gene: TRBJ2-6; CDR3 protein: CASSVQDTGSSGANVLTF
V gene: TRBV3-1/TRBV3-2; J gene: TRBJ1-1; CDR3 protein: CASSQVRASEAFF
V gene: TRBV5-1; J gene: TRBJ2-5; CDR3 protein: CASSLGASGSGRALETQYF